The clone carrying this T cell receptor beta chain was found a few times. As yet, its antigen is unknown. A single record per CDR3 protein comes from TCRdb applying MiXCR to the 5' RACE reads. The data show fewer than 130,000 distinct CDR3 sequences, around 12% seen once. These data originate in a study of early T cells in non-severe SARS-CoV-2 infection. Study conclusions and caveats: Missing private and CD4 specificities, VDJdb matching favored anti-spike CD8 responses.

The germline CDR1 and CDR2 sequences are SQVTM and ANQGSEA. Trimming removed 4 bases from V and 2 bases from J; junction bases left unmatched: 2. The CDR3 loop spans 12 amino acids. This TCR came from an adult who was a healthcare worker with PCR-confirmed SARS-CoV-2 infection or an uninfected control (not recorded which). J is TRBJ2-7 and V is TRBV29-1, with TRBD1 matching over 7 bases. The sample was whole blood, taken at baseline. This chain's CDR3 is CSVVQGAYEQYF. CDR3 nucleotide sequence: TGCAGCGTTGTGCAGGGGGCCTACGAGCAGTACTTC.